This passage covers 2 T cell receptor beta chains from one sample sequenced in a study of OX40 agonist ivuxolimab in advanced cancers. Sequencing used immunoSEQ multiplex PCR; TCRdb keeps in-frame clones, though not all of them. This sample has 40,000 to 45,000 clones, with 85% to 90% found just once. The sample in question was CD4+ or CD8+ T cells sorted from blood, obtained in a trial of the OX40 agonist ivuxolimab. Receptors originate from an adult with an advanced solid tumor such as melanoma, head and neck, liver or kidney cancer.

The chain uses TRBV7-9 and TRBJ2-5; D might be TRBD1 or TRBD2, each matching 5 bases. The V gene lost 1 base and the J gene lost 7 bases, with 7 bases spanning the gap. The CDR3 totals 12 residues. CDR1 is SEHNR and CDR2 is FQNEAQ in the germline V gene (reference sequence). The CDR3, as DNA: TGTGCCAGCAGCTTAGGAGGGGTGACCCAGTACTTC. This gives the protein CASSLGGVTQYF. The entire variable domain, with the rest obtained from reference TRBV7-9 and TRBJ2-5, is as follows: DTGVSQNPRHKITKRGQNVTFRCDPISEHNRLYWYRQTLGQGPEFLTYFQNEAQLEKSRLLSDRFSAERPKGSFSTLEIQRTEQGDSAMYLCASSLGGVTQYFGPGTRLLVL.

V usage is TRBV6-7 and J usage is TRBJ2-7; TRBD2 aligns across 10 bases. TRBV6-7 counts as an open reading frame of uncertain function. V dropped 5 bases and J dropped 5; count of bases not matched to a gene: 6. The CDR3 runs to 14 residues. The CDR3 DNA sequence: TGTGCCAGCAGTCAGGGACTAGCGTACCACGAGCAGTACTTC. This gives the protein CASSQGLAYHEQYF.